This TCR beta chain was captured by sequencing in a study of T cells in Graves' hyperthyroidism and ophthalmopathy. Overall study findings and caveats: Blood also held most thyroid clonotypes expanded beyond 0.001.

Subjects aged 18 to 65 presented with newly diagnosed hyperthyroidism of less than 2 months' duration. Lactation, pregnancy, other autoimmune disease or uncontrolled infection excluded patients. Extraction of PBMCs used 8 to 10 ml of fresh peripheral blood. It was RNA transcripts that yielded the amplified TCR beta CDR3 regions. The HTBI primer set served for first-round RT-PCR of the TCR CDR3. From the multiplex PCR reads, TCRdb called clonotypes with MiXCR, one entry per CDR3 protein. The sample lists about 700,000 distinct CDR3 sequences, around 15% occurring once. This clonotype was counted a few times. Its antigen is undetermined. Material for sequencing was blood. The TCR originated in a woman aged 18-29 years with Graves' hyperthyroidism.

The CDR3 here is CASSPTGFEGYTF. CDR3 coding DNA: TGTGCCAGCTCACCTACAGGGTTTGAGGGCTACACCTTC. V usage is TRBV18 and J usage is TRBJ1-2, with D possibly matching TRBD1 (6 bases). The V and J ends lost 3 bases and 8 bases respectively, with 13 bases between them. This CDR3 has 13 amino acids. Germline lookup yields CDR1 KGHSH and CDR2 LQKENI.